These 25 T cell receptor beta chains came from one sample sequenced in a study of blood T cell repertoires in COVID-19. Measured with immunoSEQ multiplex PCR; TCRdb has only the in-frame clones, and not every one. Of about 170,000 clones in the sample, 83% were seen once. The source material was peripheral blood. The receptors originated from a woman in her seventies who had recovered from COVID-19.

The chain uses TRBV28 and TRBJ2-1, with TRBD1 matching 7 bases. Germline CDR1 is MDHEN and CDR2 is SYDVKM. The CDR3 loop spans 13 amino acids. V dropped 11 bases and J dropped 6; count of bases not matched to a gene: 10. The CDR3 DNA follows: TGTGCCGGAAGACAGGGAACGGCCAATGAGCAGTTCTTC. Translating gives CAGRQGTANEQFF.

The genes are TRBV29-1 and TRBJ2-2; 8 bases are shared with TRBD2. J gave up 6 bases and V 4 bases, and 7 bases lay outside the gene matches. In germline, CDR1 is SQVTM, CDR2 ANQGSEA. This CDR3 comprises 14 residues. This chain's CDR3 is CSVGLGGGAGELFF. CDR3 coding DNA: TGCAGCGTTGGTCTCGGGGGGGGCGCCGGGGAGCTGTTTTTT.

The chain has TRBV24-1 and TRBJ2-7, with D possibly being TRBD2 (5 bases). Germline CDR1 KGHDR, CDR2 SFDVKD. The CDR3 loop spans 13 amino acids. V was cut by 4 bases and J by 2 bases, with 8 bases left in between. The CDR3 bases are TGTGCCACCAGTGACCAACTAGCCTACGAGCAGTACTTC. Translation gives CATSDQLAYEQYF.

This clone was detected only once. The rearrangement joins TRBV5-5 to TRBJ1-1; possible D gene TRBD1, 6 bases. The germline gives CDR1 SGHKS, CDR2 YYEKEE (reference sequence). This CDR3 is 17 amino acids long. The ends were cut back, 7 bases at V and 7 bases at J, with 29 bases in the middle. The CDR3 DNA follows: TGTGCCAGCTCCCCCGGGGGGGCCGTCAGACTAAGGGGTGAAGCTTTCTTT. Residues: CASSPGGAVRLRGEAFF.

The rearrangement joins TRBV19 to TRBJ2-6; 7 nucleotides agree with TRBD2. CDR1 and CDR2 from the germline V gene are LNHDA and SQIVND (reference sequence). J gave up 1 base and V 3 bases, and 3 bases lay outside the gene matches. This CDR3 comprises 16 residues. CDR3 residues: CASSMGGVSGANVLTF. CDR3 in DNA: TGTGCCAGTAGTATGGGGGGGGTTTCTGGGGCCAACGTCCTGACTTTC.

As for this clone: Within the sample, other DNA sequences also encode this same CDR3. J is TRBJ1-2 and V is TRBV9, with D hard to call. Trimming removed 2 bases at V and 0 bases at J, with 17 bases between. The germline V gene encodes CDR1 SGDLS and CDR2 YYNGEE. This CDR3 contains 17 residues. The CDR3 DNA sequence: TGTGCCAGCAGCGTGGGTATGTTGGGCCGAGCTAACTATGGCTACACCTTC. Protein product: CASSVGMLGRANYGYTF. The full variable domain, its missing parts supplied by reference TRBV9 and TRBJ1-2, is DSGVTQTPKHLITATGQRVTLRCSPRSGDLSVYWYQQSLDQGLQFLIQYYNGEERAKGNILERFSAQQFPDLHSELNLSSLELGDSALYFCASSVGMLGRANYGYTFGSGTRLTVV.

The DNA of the CDR3 is TGTGCCAGCACCCCGCCACAGGGGGAGGATAGCAATCAGCCCCAGCATTTT. It translates to CASTPPQGEDSNQPQHF. The chain employs TRBV28 and TRBJ1-5; TRBD1 matches at 8 bases. The CDR3 extends over 17 amino acids. The germline V gene encodes CDR1 MDHEN and CDR2 SYDVKM. With 7 bases clipped from V and 0 bases from J, the junction kept 11 bases outside the gene matches.

Of note for this clone: Sequence at one end of the junction differs from germline and may be a read error. V and J are TRBV11-1 and TRBJ2-7, with D perhaps matching TRBD1 (6 bases). The V gene's germline CDR1 is SGHAT and CDR2 FQDESV (reference sequence). CDR3 length equals 16 residues. The CDR3 reads CASSLYPRDNSYEQYF. DNA for the CDR3: TGTGCCAGCAGCTTATACCCCCGGGACAACTCCTACGAGCAGTATTTC. The full variable domain, its missing parts supplied by reference TRBV11-1 and TRBJ2-7, is EAEVAQSPRYKITEKSQAVAFWCDPISGHATLYWYRQILGQGPELLVQFQDESVVDDSQLPKDRFSAERLKGVDSTLKIQPAELGDSAMYLCASSLYPRDNSYEQYFGPGTRLTVT.

This clone was recorded a few times. The V and J genes are TRBV19 and TRBJ2-1; D is possibly TRBD2 (5 bases). The V gene's germline CDR1 is LNHDA and CDR2 SQIVND (reference sequence). V lost 1 base and J 0 bases, leaving 10 bases between the germline ends. This CDR3 region has 16 residues. The CDR3 reads CASSIGESSSYNEQFF. The CDR3 coding sequence is TGTGCCAGTAGTATAGGGGAGTCCAGCTCCTACAATGAGCAGTTCTTC.

V is TRBV10-3 and J is TRBJ1-3; D unresolved. Germline V gene data show CDR1 as ENHRY and CDR2 as SYGVKD. V was trimmed by 3 bases and J by 2 bases, leaving 8 bases between them. The CDR3 runs 14 residues. The CDR3 protein is CAISESGTGNTIYF. The CDR3 DNA follows: TGTGCCATCAGTGAATCCGGGACTGGAAACACCATATATTTT.

V usage is TRBV4-3 and J usage is TRBJ2-1; TRBD2 agrees at 11 bases. Germline values: CDR1 LGHNA, CDR2 YSLEER. The CDR3 has 15 residues. V trimming: 6 bases; J trimming: 4 bases; junction bases outside the gene matches: 5. The CDR3 region is CASSLSGGGYNEQFF. CDR3 nucleotides: TGCGCCAGCAGTCTTAGCGGGGGGGGTTACAATGAGCAGTTCTTC.

The rearrangement joins TRBV2 to TRBJ2-3; 8 nucleotides line up with TRBD2. The CDR3 has 13 residues. V was pared by 3 bases and J by 6 bases, with 2 bases of the junction left unmatched. Germline assignment: CDR1 SNHLY and CDR2 FYNNEI. For the CDR3, the DNA is TGTGCCAGCAGTGATCCTAGCGGGGATACGCAGTATTTT. It translates to CASSDPSGDTQYF.

This clone has a single count. The genes are TRBV3-1 (or the pseudogene TRBV3-2) and TRBJ2-7, with 7 bases aligning to TRBD2. V shed 6 bases, J shed 2 bases, and the junction held 13 bases outside the gene matches. Germline CDR1 is LGHDT and CDR2 is YNNKEL (reference sequence). This CDR3 contains 16 residues. CDR3 sequence: CASSRGLGGSPYEQYF. The CDR3 DNA sequence: TGTGCCAGCAGTCGCGGGCTCGGGGGGAGCCCCTACGAGCAGTACTTC.

The CDR3 DNA is TGCGCCAGCAGTGAGCCCGGACTACTCCAGAGGGATACGCAGTATTTT. This codes for CASSEPGLLQRDTQYF. The chain uses TRBV10-2 and TRBJ2-3; TRBD2 is a possible D gene (6 bases). Between the trimmed V and J ends, which lost 2 bases and 6 bases, there was a span of 18 bases. This CDR3 is 16 amino acids long. Germline V gene data show CDR1 as WSHSY and CDR2 as SAAADI.

The chain joins TRBV19 to TRBJ1-1; a weak D match, TRBD1 (5 bases). This CDR3 is built from 14 residues. The germline gives CDR1 LNHDA, CDR2 SQIVND (reference sequence). V was pared by 6 bases and J by 5 bases, with 16 bases between. DNA of the CDR3: TGTGCCAGTAGGGTGCGGGGGGTACCAACTGAAGCTTTCTTT. Its translation: CASRVRGVPTEAFF.

The CDR3 loop reads CASAIGGRIPNEQFF. CDR3 in DNA: TGCGCCAGCGCCATTGGGGGGAGGATCCCCAATGAGCAGTTCTTC. The rearrangement joins TRBV5-1 to TRBJ2-1, with a possible D match to TRBD2 (6 bases). Germline-derived CDR1 and CDR2 are SGHRS and YFSETQ. The CDR3 extends over 15 amino acids. Trimming removed 7 bases from V and 6 bases from J, with 20 bases in between.

This clone was seen a few times. The chain combines TRBV28 with TRBJ2-7; TRBD2 matches 8 bases. Germline trimming cut 6 bases from V and 2 bases from J; bases unmatched to any gene: 9. The germline V gene encodes CDR1 MDHEN and CDR2 SYDVKM. This CDR3 comprises 15 residues. CDR3 sequence: CASSPRGAGAYEQYF. The CDR3 DNA sequence: TGTGCCAGCAGCCCCAGAGGAGCGGGGGCCTACGAGCAGTACTTC.

This clone was detected only once. The chain employs TRBV7-9 and TRBJ1-6, with a weak D call TRBD1 (5 bases). The CDR3 is made up of 13 amino acids. Germline lookup yields CDR1 SEHNR and CDR2 FQNEAQ (reference sequence). V lost 5 bases and J 7 bases, leaving 9 bases between the germline ends. CDR3 amino acids: CASSPDTNSPLHF. CDR3 in DNA: TGTGCCAGCAGCCCGGACACCAATTCACCCCTCCACTTT.

This sequence joins TRBV7-8 and TRBJ2-7, with TRBD2 matching 7 bases. After removal of 5 bases from V and 5 bases from J, the junction contained 9 bases not matched to a gene. The CDR3 length is 14 residues. Per germline, CDR1 SGHVS and CDR2 FQNEAQ. CDR3 bases: TGTGCCAGCAGCGAGGGGACTACCGGCCACGAGCAGTACTTC. Its translation is CASSEGTTGHEQYF.

This clone was counted a single time. The V gene is TRBV28, the J gene TRBJ1-3, with D unresolved. The CDR3 runs to 13 residues. Trimming removed 1 base from V and 2 bases from J, with 3 bases in between. In germline, CDR1 is MDHEN, CDR2 SYDVKM. CDR3 in DNA: TGTGCCAGCAGTTTATCTACTGGAAACACCATATATTTT. Its translation: CASSLSTGNTIYF.

This clone was seen a handful of times. The chain recombines TRBV12-5 with TRBJ2-4; D unclear. Trimming pared 2 bases from V and 7 bases from J, leaving 15 bases between. CDR1 and CDR2 from the germline V gene are LGHNT and FRNRAP. The CDR3 extends over 15 amino acids. CDR3 DNA sequence: TGTGCTAGTGGTTTGCCCCTCGGTTCGCGTAACATTCAGTACTTC. Translation: CASGLPLGSRNIQYF.

The chain links TRBV6-6 to TRBJ2-1, with TRBD2 matching over 8 bases. The germline CDR1 and CDR2 sequences are MNHNY and SVGAGI (reference sequence). The CDR3 length is 15 residues. Germline trimming cut 5 bases from V and 2 bases from J; bases unmatched to any gene: 5. CDR3 amino acids: CASSDERGTYNEQFF. Here the CDR3 DNA reads TGTGCCAGCAGTGACGAGCGGGGGACCTACAATGAGCAGTTCTTC.

This clone was seen a single time. V usage is TRBV3-1 (or the pseudogene TRBV3-2) and J usage is TRBJ2-1; 11 bases match TRBD2. Trimming at V came to 5 bases and at J to 8 bases, leaving 5 bases not matched to a gene. This CDR3 is built from 14 residues. From germline, CDR1 is LGHDT and CDR2 YNNKEL (reference sequence). CDR3 amino acids: CASSASGGSDEQFF. Written as DNA, the CDR3 is TGTGCCAGCAGCGCTAGCGGGGGGTCGGATGAGCAGTTCTTC.

The V and J genes are TRBV5-8 and TRBJ2-5, with 9 bases matching TRBD2. The CDR3 runs to 17 residues. Germline V CDR1 and CDR2: SGHTS, YDEGEE. V was pared by 4 bases and J by 2 bases, with 12 bases of the junction left unmatched. CDR3 DNA sequence: TGTGCCAGCAGCCCCGGTAGCGCTAGCGGGGCACAAGAGACCCAGTACTTC. Amino acids: CASSPGSASGAQETQYF.

This clone appeared once. The chain couples TRBV5-4 to TRBJ1-2; tentatively, D is TRBD1 (5 bases). CDR1 and CDR2 from the germline V gene are SGHNT and YYREEE (reference sequence). The CDR3 is 14 residues long. Trimming removed 0 bases at V and 8 bases at J, with 14 bases between. CDR3 loop: CASSLVGPAGGYTF. The CDR3 DNA follows: TGTGCCAGCAGCTTGGTGGGACCCGCGGGGGGCTACACCTTC.